Reported below is one T cell receptor (beta chain). Antigen specificity is unknown. The entry originates in a study of T cells in localized non-small cell lung cancer. Points from the study as a whole: Clonality of T cells reached its maximum in uninvolved adjacent lung, surpassing tumor.

The CDR3 is 14 amino acids. The V gene lost 6 bases and the J gene lost 5 bases, with 16 bases spanning the gap. CDR1 and CDR2 from the germline V gene are MDHEN and SYDVKM. Generated by immunoSEQ multiplex PCR, the TCRdb table keeps only in-frame clones and is missing some. The sample records just under 20,000 clones, around 83% being singletons. The chain recombines TRBV28 with TRBJ1-1, with TRBD1 as a possible D gene (5 bases). The sequences come from peripheral blood, collected before any cancer treatment. The sequence derives from a man aged 35 to 70 with stage I lung adenocarcinoma. DNA of the CDR3: TGTGCCAGCAGCCGGGGGGGTTTAGGGACTGAAGCTTTCTTT. Encoded protein: CASSRGGLGTEAFF.